This TCR beta chain comes out of a study of cytomegalovirus exposure and HLA in healthy donors. The PCR made use of 60 Vbeta and 13 Jbeta primers. The repertoire was sequenced with immunoSEQ multiplex PCR; TCRdb's copy has only in-frame clones and lacks some. The data show fewer than 300,000 clones, with approximately 80% seen just once and around 0.33% held by the top ten. The CDR3 is 13 residues long. The germline CDR1 and CDR2 sequences are SNHLY and FYNNEI. J was trimmed by 7 bases and V by 8 bases; bases with no gene match: 8. The sample holds a few counts of this clone. Its specificity is unknown. General study points: In terms of immune exposure information, only CMV serostatus was available. For most subjects, TCR beta sequences were reported to predict HLA-A and HLA-B alleles with accuracy.

V usage is TRBV2 and J usage is TRBJ2-1, with 7 positions matching TRBD2. The clonotype was recovered from a girl under 10 years old in good health and CMV-seronegative. The material sequenced was PBMCs. CDR3 coding DNA: TGTGCCAGCCGGGAGGAGTGGAGGAATGAGCAGTTCTTC. Translated, it gives CASREEWRNEQFF.